This T cell receptor (beta chain) was obtained from a study of cytomegalovirus exposure and HLA in healthy donors. Study as a whole: The early release's HLA-typed donors yielded some 85 million unique TCRs.

Notes on this clone: Antigen: not known.

Study outcomes and limitations: Three chains linked to CMV were shown in vitro to be specific for CMV antigens. Several of the most significant clusters appeared, in a later analysis, to be linked to common viral pathogens.

V dropped 4 bases and J dropped 4; count of bases not matched to a gene: 5. This CDR3 region has 13 residues. The germline V gene encodes CDR1 GTSNPN and CDR2 SVGIG (reference sequence). Use of 60 Vbeta and 13 Jbeta primers characterized the PCR. Authors' data handling: Unique TCR beta chains totaled some 80 million in a later count, with about 11 million of them shared. Sequenced by immunoSEQ multiplex PCR; TCRdb stores in-frame clones only, minus some. V, J and clone size are those of that table, while D and trimming were read from the DNA. The sample holds about 110,000 clones, approximately 70% seen once.

This chain links TRBV30 with TRBJ1-2; 8 bases match TRBD1. Sequencing input: PBMCs. The receptor comes from a woman between 70 and 85 years old in good health and CMV-seropositive. The CDR3 nucleotides are TGTGCCTGGACCATACAGGGGGTCTATGGCTACACCTTC. Protein product: CAWTIQGVYGYTF.